The clone carrying this T cell receptor beta chain was recorded a few times. Its antigen is not known. The J segment lost 3 bases and the V segment lost 7 bases, leaving 10 bases of the junction unmatched. From germline, CDR1 is MDHEN and CDR2 SYDVKM. There are 15 residues in the CDR3. This specimen comes from a study of response to subunit inactivated influenza vaccine. Study-wide findings and caveats: Each seasonal influenza vaccination recruits few new T cells, the authors suggested.

TCRdb fed the RT-PCR reads into MiXCR, producing one record per CDR3 protein. The sample lists 650,000 to 700,000 distinct CDR3 sequences; 15% to 17% were seen once. The sequences come from PBMCs from blood, collected about 13 days after vaccination. The receptor comes from a man between 50 and 59 years old who received an inactivated influenza vaccine. V and J are TRBV28 and TRBJ2-5, with TRBD1 matching 8 bases. The CDR3 reads CASTLTGTGKETQYF. The DNA of the CDR3 is TGTGCCAGCACCCTAACGGGGACAGGCAAAGAGACCCAGTACTTC.